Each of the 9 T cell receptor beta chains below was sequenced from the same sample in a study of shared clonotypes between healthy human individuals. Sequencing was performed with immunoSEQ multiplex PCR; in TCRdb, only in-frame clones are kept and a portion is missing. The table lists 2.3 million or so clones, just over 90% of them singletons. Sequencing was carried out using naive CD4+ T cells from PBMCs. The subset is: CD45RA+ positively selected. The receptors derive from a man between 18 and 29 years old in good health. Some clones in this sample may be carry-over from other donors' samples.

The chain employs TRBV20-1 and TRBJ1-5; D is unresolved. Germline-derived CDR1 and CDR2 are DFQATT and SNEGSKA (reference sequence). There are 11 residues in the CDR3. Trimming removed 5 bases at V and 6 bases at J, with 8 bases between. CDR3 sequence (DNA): TGCAGTGCTGTGGGTGGTCAGCCCCAGCATTTT. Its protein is CSAVGGQPQHF.

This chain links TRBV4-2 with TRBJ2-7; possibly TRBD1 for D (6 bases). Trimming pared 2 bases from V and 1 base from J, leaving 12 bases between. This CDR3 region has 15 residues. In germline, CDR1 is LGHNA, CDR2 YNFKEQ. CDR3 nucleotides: TGTGCCAGCAGCCAATGGCAGGGGCCATCCTACGAGCAGTACTTC. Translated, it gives CASSQWQGPSYEQYF.

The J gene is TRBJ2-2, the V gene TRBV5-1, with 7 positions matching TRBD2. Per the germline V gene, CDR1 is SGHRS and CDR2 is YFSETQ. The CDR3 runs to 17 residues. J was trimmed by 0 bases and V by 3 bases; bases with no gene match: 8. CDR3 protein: CASSWSGGLANTGELFF. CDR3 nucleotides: TGCGCCAGCAGCTGGTCGGGGGGACTCGCGAACACCGGGGAGCTGTTTTTT.

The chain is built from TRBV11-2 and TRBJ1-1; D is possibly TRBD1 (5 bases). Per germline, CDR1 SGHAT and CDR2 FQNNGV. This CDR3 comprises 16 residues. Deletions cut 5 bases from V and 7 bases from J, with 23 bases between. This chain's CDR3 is CASSPAGRGSRNEAFF. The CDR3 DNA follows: TGTGCCAGCAGCCCCGCGGGGAGGGGATCGAGGAATGAAGCTTTCTTT.

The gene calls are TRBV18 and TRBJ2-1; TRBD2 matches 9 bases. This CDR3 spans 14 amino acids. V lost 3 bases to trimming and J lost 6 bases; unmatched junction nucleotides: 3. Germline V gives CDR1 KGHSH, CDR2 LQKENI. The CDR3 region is CASSPGLASNEQFF. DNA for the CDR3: TGTGCCAGCTCACCGGGACTAGCTAGCAATGAGCAGTTCTTC.

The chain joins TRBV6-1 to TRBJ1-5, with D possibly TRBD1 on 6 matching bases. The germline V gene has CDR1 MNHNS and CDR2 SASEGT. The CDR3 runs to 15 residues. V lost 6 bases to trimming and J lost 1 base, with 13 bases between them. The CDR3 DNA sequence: TGTGCCAGCAGAGCCACAGGGTTCAGCAATCAGCCCCAGCATTTT. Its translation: CASRATGFSNQPQHF.

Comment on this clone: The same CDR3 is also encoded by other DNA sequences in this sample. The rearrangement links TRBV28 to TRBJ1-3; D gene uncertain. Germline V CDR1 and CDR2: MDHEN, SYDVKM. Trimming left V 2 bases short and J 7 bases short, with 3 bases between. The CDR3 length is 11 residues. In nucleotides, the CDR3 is TGTGCCAGCAGTTTAGTCAACACCATATATTTT. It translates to CASSLVNTIYF.

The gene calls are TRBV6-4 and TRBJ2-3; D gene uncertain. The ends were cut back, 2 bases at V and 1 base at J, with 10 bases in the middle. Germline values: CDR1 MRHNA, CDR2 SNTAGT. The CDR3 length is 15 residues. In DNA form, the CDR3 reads TGTGCCAGCAGTGACGCCCATTCTGGCACAGATACGCAGTATTTT. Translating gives CASSDAHSGTDTQYF.

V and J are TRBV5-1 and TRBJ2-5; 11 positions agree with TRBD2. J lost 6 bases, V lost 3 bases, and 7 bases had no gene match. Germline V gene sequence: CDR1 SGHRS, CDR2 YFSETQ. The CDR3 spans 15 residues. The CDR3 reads CASSSTSGSMKTQYF. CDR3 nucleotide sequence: TGCGCCAGCAGCTCCACTAGCGGGAGTATGAAGACCCAGTACTTC.